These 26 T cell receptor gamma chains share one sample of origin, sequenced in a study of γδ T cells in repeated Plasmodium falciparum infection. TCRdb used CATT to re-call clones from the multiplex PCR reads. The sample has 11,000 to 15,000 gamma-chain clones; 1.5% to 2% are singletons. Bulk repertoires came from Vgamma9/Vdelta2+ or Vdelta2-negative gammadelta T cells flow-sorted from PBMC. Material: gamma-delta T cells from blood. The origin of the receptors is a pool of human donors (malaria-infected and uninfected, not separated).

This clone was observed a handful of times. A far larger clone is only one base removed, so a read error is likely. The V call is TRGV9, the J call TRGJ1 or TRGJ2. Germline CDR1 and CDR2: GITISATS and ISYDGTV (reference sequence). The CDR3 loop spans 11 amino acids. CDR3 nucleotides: TGTGCATTGTGGGGGGGCTGTAGGAAACTCTTT. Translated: CALWGGCRKLF.

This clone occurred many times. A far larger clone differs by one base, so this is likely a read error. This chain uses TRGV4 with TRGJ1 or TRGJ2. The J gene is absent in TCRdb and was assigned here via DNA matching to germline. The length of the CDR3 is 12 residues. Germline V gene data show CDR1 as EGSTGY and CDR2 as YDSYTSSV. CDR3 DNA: TGTGCTACCTGGGGGTGGTATTATAAGAAACTCTTT. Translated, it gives CATWGWYYKKLF.

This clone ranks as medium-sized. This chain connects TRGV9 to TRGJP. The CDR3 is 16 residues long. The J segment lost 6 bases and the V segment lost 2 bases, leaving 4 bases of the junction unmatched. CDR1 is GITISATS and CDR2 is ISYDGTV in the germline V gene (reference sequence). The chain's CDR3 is CALWEAAELGKKIKVF. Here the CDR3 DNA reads TGTGCCTTGTGGGAGGCCGCAGAGTTGGGCAAAAAAATCAAGGTATTT.

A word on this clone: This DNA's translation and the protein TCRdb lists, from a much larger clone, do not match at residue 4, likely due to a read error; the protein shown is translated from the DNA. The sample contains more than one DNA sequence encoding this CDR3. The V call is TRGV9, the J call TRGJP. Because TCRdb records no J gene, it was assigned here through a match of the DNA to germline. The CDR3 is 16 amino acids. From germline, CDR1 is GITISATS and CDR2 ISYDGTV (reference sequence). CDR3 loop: CALREDNELGKKIKVF. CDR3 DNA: TGTGCCTTGAGGGAGGACAACGAGTTGGGCAAAAAAATCAAGGTATTT.

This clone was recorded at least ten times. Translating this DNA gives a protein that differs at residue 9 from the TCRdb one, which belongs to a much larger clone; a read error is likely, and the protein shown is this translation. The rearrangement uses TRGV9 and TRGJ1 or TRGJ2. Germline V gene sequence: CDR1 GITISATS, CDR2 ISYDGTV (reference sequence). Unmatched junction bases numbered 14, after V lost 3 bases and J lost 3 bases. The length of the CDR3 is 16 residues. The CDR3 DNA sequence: TGTGCCTTGTGGGAGTGCAATTTGGTTTGTTATTATAAGAAACTCTTT. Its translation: CALWECNLVCYYKKLF.

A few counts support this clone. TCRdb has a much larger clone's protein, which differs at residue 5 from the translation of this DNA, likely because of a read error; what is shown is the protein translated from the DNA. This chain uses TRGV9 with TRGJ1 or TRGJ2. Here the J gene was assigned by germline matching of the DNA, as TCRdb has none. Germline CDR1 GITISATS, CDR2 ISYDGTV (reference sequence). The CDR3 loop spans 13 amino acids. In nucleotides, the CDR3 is TGTGCCTTGTGGGGGGTGCAAAGATATAAGAAACTCTTT. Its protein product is CALWGVQRYKKLF.

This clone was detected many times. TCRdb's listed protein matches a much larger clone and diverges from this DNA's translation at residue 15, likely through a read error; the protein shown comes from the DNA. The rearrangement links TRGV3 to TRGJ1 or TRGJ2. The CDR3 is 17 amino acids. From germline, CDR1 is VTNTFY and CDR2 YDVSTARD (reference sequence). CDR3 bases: TGTGCCACCTGGGACAGGCTTGGGTCAGCCGTTCGGAATAAGAGACTCTTT. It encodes CATWDRLGSAVRNKRLF.

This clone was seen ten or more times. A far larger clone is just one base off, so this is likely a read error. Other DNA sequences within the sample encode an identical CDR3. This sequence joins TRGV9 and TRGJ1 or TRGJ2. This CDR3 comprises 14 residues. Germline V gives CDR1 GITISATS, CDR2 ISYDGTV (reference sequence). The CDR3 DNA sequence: TGTGCCTTGTGGGAGGTGCATGGTTATTATAAGAAGCTCTTT. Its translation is CALWEVHGYYKKLF.

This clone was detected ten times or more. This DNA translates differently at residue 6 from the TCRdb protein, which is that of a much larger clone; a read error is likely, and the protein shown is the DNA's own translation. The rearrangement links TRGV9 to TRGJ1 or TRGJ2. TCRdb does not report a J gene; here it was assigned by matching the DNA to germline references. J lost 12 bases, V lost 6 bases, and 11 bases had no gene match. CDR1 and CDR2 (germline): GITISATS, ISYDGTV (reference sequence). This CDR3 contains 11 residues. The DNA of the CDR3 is TGTGCCTTGTGGTGGCCCCGTAGGAAACTCTTT. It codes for CALWWPRRKLF.

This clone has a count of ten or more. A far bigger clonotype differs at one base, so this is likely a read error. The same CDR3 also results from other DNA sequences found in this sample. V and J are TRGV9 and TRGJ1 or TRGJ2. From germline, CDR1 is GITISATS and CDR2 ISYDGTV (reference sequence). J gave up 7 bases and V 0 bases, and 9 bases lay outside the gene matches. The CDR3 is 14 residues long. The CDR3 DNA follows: TGTGCCTTGTGGGAGGTGCCTTACGGCTATAAGAAACTCTTT. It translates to CALWEVPYGYKKLF.

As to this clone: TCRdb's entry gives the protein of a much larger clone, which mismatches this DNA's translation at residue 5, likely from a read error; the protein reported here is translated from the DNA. CDR3 sequence: CALWGGGYYKKLF. DNA of the CDR3: TGTGCCTTGTGGGGGGGTGGTTATTATAAGAAACTCTTT. The rearrangement links TRGV9 to TRGJ1 or TRGJ2. From germline, CDR1 is GITISATS and CDR2 ISYDGTV (reference sequence). Trimming removed 5 bases from V and 3 bases from J; junction bases left unmatched: 7. CDR3 length equals 13 residues.

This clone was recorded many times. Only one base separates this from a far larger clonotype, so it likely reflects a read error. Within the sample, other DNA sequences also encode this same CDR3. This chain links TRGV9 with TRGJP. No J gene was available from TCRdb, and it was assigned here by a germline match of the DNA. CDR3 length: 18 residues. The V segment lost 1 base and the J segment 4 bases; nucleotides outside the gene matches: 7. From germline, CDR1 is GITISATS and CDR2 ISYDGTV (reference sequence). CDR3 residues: CALWEVSPQELGKKIKVF. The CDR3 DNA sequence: TGTGCCTTGTGGGAGGTATCCCCTCAAGAGTTGGGCAAAAAAATCAAGGTATTT.

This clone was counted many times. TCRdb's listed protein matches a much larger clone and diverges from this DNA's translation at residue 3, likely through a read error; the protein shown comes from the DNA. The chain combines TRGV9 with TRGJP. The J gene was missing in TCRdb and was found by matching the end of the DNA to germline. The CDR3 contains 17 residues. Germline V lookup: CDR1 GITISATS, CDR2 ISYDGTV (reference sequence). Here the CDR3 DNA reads TGTGCCTCGTGGGAGGTGAAGCCAGAGTTGGGCAAAAAAATCAAGGTATTT. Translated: CASWEVKPELGKKIKVF.

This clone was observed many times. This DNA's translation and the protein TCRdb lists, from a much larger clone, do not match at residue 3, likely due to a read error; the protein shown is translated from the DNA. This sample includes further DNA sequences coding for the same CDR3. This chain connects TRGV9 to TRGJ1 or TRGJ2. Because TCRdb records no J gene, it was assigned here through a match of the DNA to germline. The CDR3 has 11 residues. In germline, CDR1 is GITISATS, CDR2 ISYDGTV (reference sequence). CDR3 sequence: CASWEGYKKLF. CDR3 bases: TGTGCCTCGTGGGAGGGATATAAGAAACTCTTT.

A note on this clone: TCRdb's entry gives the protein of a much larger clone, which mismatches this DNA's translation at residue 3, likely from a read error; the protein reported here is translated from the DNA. CDR3 amino acids: CASWDRIYYKKLF. In DNA form, the CDR3 reads TGTGCCTCCTGGGACAGGATATATTATAAGAAACTCTTT. The chain has TRGV5 and TRGJ1 or TRGJ2. CDR1 VINAFY and CDR2 YDVSNSKD come from the germline V gene. The CDR3 has 13 residues.

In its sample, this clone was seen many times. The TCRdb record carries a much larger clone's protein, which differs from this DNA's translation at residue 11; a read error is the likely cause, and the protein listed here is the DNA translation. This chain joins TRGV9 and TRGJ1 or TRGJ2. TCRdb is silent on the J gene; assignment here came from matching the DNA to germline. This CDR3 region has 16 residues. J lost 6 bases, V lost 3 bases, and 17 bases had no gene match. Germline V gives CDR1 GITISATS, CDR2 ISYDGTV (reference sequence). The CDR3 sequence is CALWECNLACCYKKLF. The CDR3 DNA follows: TGTGCCTTGTGGGAGTGCAATTTGGCTTGTTGTTATAAGAAACTCTTT.

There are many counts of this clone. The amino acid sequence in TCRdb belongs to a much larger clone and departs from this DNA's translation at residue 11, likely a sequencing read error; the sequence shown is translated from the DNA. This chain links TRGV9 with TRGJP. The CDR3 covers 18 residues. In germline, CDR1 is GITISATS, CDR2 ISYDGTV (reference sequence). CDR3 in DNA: TGTGCCTTGTGGGAGGTGTCCCCTCAAGAGTTTGGCAAAAAAATCAAGGTATTT. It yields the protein CALWEVSPQEFGKKIKVF.

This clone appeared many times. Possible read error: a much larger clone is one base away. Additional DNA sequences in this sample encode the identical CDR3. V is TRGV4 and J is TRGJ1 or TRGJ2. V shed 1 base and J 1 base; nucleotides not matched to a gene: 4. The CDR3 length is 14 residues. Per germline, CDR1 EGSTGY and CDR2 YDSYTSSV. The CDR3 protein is CATWDGNNYYKKLF. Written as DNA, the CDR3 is TGTGCCACCTGGGATGGTAACAATTATTATAAGAAACTCTTT.

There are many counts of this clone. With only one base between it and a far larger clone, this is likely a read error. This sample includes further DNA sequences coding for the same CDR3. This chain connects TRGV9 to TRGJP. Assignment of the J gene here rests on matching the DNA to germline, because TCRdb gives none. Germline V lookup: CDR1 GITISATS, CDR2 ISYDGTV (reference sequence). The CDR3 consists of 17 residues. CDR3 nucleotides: TGTGCCTTGTGGGAGGTGCAAGGAGAGTTAGGCAAAAAAATCAAGGTATTT. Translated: CALWEVQGELGKKIKVF.

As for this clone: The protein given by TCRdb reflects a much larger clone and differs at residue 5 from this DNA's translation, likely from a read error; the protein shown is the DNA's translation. Here the CDR3 DNA reads TGTGCCTTGTGGAAGGTAGGATTATTGGATTATAAGAAACTCTTT. Encoded protein: CALWKVGLLDYKKLF. This chain joins TRGV9 and TRGJ1 or TRGJ2. As TCRdb names no J gene, one was assigned here on the basis of a DNA match to germline. Per germline, CDR1 GITISATS and CDR2 ISYDGTV (reference sequence). The CDR3 spans 15 residues.

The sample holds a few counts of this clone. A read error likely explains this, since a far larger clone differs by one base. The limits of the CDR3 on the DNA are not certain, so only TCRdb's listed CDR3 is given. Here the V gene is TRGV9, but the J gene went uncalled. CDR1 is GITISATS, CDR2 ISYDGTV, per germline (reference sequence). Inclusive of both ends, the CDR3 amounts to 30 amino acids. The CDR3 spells CALWEAEIRNSLAVEQHWLSQVSIGRIQHF.

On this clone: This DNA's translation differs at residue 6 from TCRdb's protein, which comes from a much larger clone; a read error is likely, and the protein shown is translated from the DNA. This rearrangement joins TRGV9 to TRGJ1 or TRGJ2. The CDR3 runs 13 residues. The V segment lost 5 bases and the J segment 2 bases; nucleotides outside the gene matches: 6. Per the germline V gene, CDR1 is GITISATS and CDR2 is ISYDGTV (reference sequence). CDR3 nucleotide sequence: TGTGCCTTGTGGGGACACTATTATTATAAGAAACTCTTT. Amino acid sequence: CALWGHYYYKKLF.

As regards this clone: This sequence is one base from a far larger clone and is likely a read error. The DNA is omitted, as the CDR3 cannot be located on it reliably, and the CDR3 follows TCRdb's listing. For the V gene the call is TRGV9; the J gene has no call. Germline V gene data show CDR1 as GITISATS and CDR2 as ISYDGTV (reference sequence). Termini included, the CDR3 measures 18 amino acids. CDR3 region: CALWEVRYGCPNYYKKLF.

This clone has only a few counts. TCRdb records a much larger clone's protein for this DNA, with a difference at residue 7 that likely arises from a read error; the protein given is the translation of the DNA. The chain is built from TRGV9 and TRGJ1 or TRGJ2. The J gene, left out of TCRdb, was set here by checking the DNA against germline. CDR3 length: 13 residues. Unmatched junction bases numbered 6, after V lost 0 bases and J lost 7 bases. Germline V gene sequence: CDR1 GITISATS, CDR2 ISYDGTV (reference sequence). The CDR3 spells CALWEVNRYKKLF. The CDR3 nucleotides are TGTGCCTTGTGGGAGGTGAACCGGTATAAGAAACTCTTT.

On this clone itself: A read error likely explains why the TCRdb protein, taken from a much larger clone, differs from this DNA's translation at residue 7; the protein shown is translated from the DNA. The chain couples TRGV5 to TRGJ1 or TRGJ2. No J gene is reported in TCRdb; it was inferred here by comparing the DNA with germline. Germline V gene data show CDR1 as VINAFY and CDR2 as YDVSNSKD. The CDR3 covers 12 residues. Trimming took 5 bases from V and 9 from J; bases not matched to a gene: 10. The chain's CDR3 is CATWGWGGKKLF. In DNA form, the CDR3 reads TGTGCCACCTGGGGCTGGGGCGGTAAGAAACTCTTT.

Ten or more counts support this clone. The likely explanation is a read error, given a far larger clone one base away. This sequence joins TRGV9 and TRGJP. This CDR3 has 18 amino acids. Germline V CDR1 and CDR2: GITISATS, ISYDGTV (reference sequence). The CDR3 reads CASWQVSRQELGKKIKVF. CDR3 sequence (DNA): TGTGCCTCGTGGCAGGTGAGCCGGCAAGAGTTGGGCAAAAAAATCAAGGTATTT.